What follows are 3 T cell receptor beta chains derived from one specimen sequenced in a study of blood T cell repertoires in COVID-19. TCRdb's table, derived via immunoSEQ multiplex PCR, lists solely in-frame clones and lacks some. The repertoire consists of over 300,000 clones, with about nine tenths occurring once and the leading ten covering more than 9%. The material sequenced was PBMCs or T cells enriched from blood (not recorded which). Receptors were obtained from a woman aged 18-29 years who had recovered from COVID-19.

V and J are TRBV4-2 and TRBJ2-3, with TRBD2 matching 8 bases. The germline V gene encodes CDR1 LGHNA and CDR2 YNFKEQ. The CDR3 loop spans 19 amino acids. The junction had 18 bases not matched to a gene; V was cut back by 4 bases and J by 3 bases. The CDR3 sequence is CASSLNGGGGTSVTDTQYF. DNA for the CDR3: TGTGCCAGCAGCCTGAATGGCGGCGGGGGGACGTCTGTAACAGATACGCAGTATTTT.

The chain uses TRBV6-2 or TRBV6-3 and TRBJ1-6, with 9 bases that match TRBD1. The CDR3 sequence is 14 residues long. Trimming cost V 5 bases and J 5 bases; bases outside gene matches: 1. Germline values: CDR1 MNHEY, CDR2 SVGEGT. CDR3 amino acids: CASSRQGDNSPLHF. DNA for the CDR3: TGTGCCAGCAGTCGACAGGGGGATAATTCACCCCTCCACTTT.

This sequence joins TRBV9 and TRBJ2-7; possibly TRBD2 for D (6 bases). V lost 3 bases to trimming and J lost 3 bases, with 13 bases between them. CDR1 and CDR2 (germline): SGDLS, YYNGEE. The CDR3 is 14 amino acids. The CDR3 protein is CASSATGGVYEQYF. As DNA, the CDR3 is TGTGCCAGCAGCGCGACGGGCGGGGTCTACGAGCAGTACTTC.